Listed below are T cell receptor beta chains from one sample, sequenced in a study of cytomegalovirus exposure and HLA in healthy donors. The table came from immunoSEQ multiplex PCR; TCRdb's copy has only in-frame clones and leaves some out. This sample has 150,000 to 200,000 clones; over 70% occur once, and the top ten carry more than 5%. Source material: PBMCs. These receptors were obtained from a man aged 40-49 years in good health and CMV-seronegative. The CDR3 runs from the conserved cysteine through the conserved F or W. D genes are given only for firm matches. Size tells how often a clone was seen (once, few, many) or the class of an expanded clone, and some rows leave it out.

d_gene	abundance	v_gene	j_gene	CDR3nt	CDR3aa
NA	NA	TRBV6-1	TRBJ1-3	TGTGCCAGCAGTTCAGGACTCCAGGCCATATATTTT	CASSSGLQAIYF
NA	NA	TRBV29-1	TRBJ2-4	TGCAGCGTTTATGTCGGCAGTGGGAGAAACATTCAGTACTTC	CSVYVGSGRNIQYF
NA	NA	TRBV7-2	TRBJ1-2	TGTGCCAGCAGCTTAAGGATTCGGGGGGCGCATGGCTACACCTTC	CASSLRIRGAHGYTF
NA	NA	TRBV6-5	TRBJ1-5	TGTGCCAGCAGTTACTCGAGGCAGTCGAGCAATCAGCCCCAGCATTTT	CASSYSRQSSNQPQHF
NA	NA	TRBV25-1	TRBJ2-2	TGTGCCAGCATGTCCAGGGGAAACACCGGGGAGCTGTTTTTT	CASMSRGNTGELFF
TRBD1	NA	TRBV27	TRBJ1-5	TGTGCCAGCAGTTTATTGAAGGGGGCTGGGATTTATAGCAATCAGCCCCAGCATTTT	CASSLLKGAGIYSNQPQHF
TRBD2	NA	TRBV29-1	TRBJ2-5	TGCAGCGTGGTTTGGTGGCTAGCGGGCACCCCAAAGCAGTACTTC	CSVVWWLAGTPKQYF
NA	NA	TRBV4-3	TRBJ2-2	TGCGCCAGCAGCCAAGAAAAGGGGTACACCGGGGAGCTGTTTTTT	CASSQEKGYTGELFF
NA	NA	TRBV29-1	TRBJ1-4	TGCAGCGTTGAGTCCGGACAGCCGGGGGAAAAACTGTTTTTT	CSVESGQPGEKLFF
TRBD1	few	TRBV10-1	TRBJ1-1	TGCGCCAGCAGCTGGACAGGGGCCGGACGAACTGAAGCTTTCTTT	CASSWTGAGRTEAFF
NA	NA	TRBV25-1	TRBJ1-6	TGTGCCAGCAGTTCGGTTCAGGTTAATTCACCCCTCCACTTT	CASSSVQVNSPLHF
NA	NA	TRBV27	TRBJ2-7	TGTGCCAGCAGTTTAATGCCAGGGGCCTACGAGCAGTACTTC	CASSLMPGAYEQYF
TRBD2	NA	TRBV2	TRBJ2-5	TGTGCCAGCAGTTCCCTAGCGGGAGGGAGGGAGACCCAGTACTTC	CASSSLAGGRETQYF
NA	NA	TRBV2	TRBJ2-3	TGTGCCAGCAGTGAAAGCGATACGCAGTATTTT	CASSESDTQYF
NA	NA	TRBV5-4	TRBJ2-5	TGTGCCAGCAGCCTGAAACAGGGCCAAGAGACCCAGTACTTC	CASSLKQGQETQYF
TRBD1	NA	TRBV7-2	TRBJ1-2	TGTGCCAGCAGCTTAAAGACAGGGGGCTGGGGCTACACCTTC	CASSLKTGGWGYTF
NA	NA	TRBV4-3	TRBJ2-3	TGCGCCAGCAGCCAAGAACGGGCAGATACGCAGTATTTT	CASSQERADTQYF
TRBD2	NA	TRBV14	TRBJ2-5	TGTGCCAGCAGTCACCTAGCGGGAGTCCTCTTCCAAGAGACCCAGTACTTC	CASSHLAGVLFQETQYF
NA	NA	TRBV18	TRBJ2-7	TGTGCCAGCTCACCTCCTGACAGGCCCTACGAGCAGTACTTC	CASSPPDRPYEQYF
TRBD1	NA	TRBV5-4	TRBJ1-6	TGTGCCAGCAGCTCGGGACAGAAGAATTCACCCCTCCACTTT	CASSSGQKNSPLHF